This TCR beta chain is from a study of human T cells and chemical hapten exposure. Study at large: The patient population, which was mostly female, had alopecia areata, totalis or universalis. Findings and limits, study-wide: Positive correlation was observed between PT1 expanded TCR counts and patch test score.

Time point described: patch test 2, 6 weeks after DPC sensitization. As to treatment: therapeutic diphenylcyclopropenone sensitization with weekly scalp DPC. Investigators collected blood before applying each patch test. This clonotype came up a few times. What it binds is unknown. What the library attached to individual cDNA molecules were unique molecular identifiers. TCRdb reanalysed the RACE reads using MiXCR and keeps one entry per CDR3 protein. The sample contains about 96,000 distinct CDR3 sequences, 9.3% of which appear only once. The CDR3 extends over 17 amino acids. Germline lookup yields CDR1 SEHNR and CDR2 FQNEAQ (reference sequence). The trim removed 0 bases at V and 4 bases at J, leaving 4 bases unmatched.

This chain connects TRBV7-9 to TRBJ2-1; the match to TRBD2 covers 12 bases. This TCR was sampled from a woman aged 40 to 50 with alopecia areata. Some clones in this sample may be carry-over from other donors' samples. Sequencing was performed on whole blood, taken in connection with sensitization to the hapten diphenylcyclopropenone (DPC). CDR3 residues: CASSLAGTSGFYNEQFF. CDR3 nucleotide sequence: TGTGCCAGCAGCTTAGCAGGGACTAGCGGGTTTTACAATGAGCAGTTCTTC.